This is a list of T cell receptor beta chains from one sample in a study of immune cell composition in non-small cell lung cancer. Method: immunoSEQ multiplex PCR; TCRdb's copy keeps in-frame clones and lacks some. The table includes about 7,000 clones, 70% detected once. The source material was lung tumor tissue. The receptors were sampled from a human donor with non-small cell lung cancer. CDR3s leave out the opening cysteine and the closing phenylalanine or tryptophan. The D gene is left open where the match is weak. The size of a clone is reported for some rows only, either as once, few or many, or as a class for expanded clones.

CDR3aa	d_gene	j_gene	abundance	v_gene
ASSLTGPVQETQY	TRBD1	TRBJ2-5	NA	TRBV18
ASSLYLAGGNTGELF	TRBD2	TRBJ2-2	NA	TRBV28
ASSDVHNNEQF	NA	TRBJ2-1	NA	TRBV6-4
ASSTDIHTGELF	NA	TRBJ2-2	few	TRBV19
ASSSSGTAYSYEQY	TRBD1	TRBJ2-7	NA	TRBV4-2
ASRPQGVTEAF	NA	TRBJ1-1	NA	TRBV6-5
ASSEGSSGRATDTQY	TRBD2	TRBJ2-3	NA	TRBV2
ASSPQTSVYNEQF	TRBD2	TRBJ2-1	NA	TRBV6-4
AWSVNGGSQTEAF	NA	TRBJ1-1	medium-sized	TRBV30
ASSVQDRGAGELF	TRBD1	TRBJ2-2	few	TRBV5-1
ASRPSGGFTDTQY	TRBD2	TRBJ2-3	NA	TRBV6-4
ASSERGTGLSAAF	TRBD1	TRBJ1-1	NA	TRBV2
ATSSPRQGVYEQY	TRBD1	TRBJ2-7	NA	TRBV15
ASSQVGGAGGTEAF	TRBD1	TRBJ1-1	NA	TRBV4-1
ASSWGYTGGSYEQY	TRBD1	TRBJ2-7	once	TRBV5-1
ASSPTSGSNTGELF	TRBD2	TRBJ2-2	NA	TRBV18
ASSYSPGVGGYT	NA	TRBJ1-2	NA	TRBV28
ASSFARPRDEAF	NA	TRBJ1-1	few	TRBV7-9
ATSRDKGKLQPQH	NA	TRBJ1-5	NA	TRBV15
ASGRLSSYNEQF	NA	TRBJ2-1	NA	TRBV14
ASSAGQGIDQY	TRBD1	TRBJ2-5	once	TRBV6-1
ASSLSGTVGRETQY	NA	TRBJ2-5	NA	TRBV4-1
ASRRAHNEQF	NA	TRBJ2-1	NA	TRBV27
ASSYAPGLGRPQH	NA	TRBJ1-5	NA	TRBV6-5
ASSETKLGARADTQY	NA	TRBJ2-3	NA	TRBV11-1
ASSTGVGANVLT	TRBD1	TRBJ2-6	NA	TRBV5-1
ASSFYTGSYNEQF	NA	TRBJ2-1	medium-sized	TRBV11-2
ASGPSRDEQY	NA	TRBJ2-7	NA	TRBV6-5
ASSGGTSGLTDTQY	TRBD2	TRBJ2-3	few	TRBV9
ASSLGGLGEKLF	NA	TRBJ1-4	NA	TRBV5-1
ASRNRDRGYSNQPQH	TRBD1	TRBJ1-5	NA	TRBV28
ASSFIGDQPQH	NA	TRBJ1-5	NA	TRBV5-1
ATQRGGPYEQY	TRBD2	TRBJ2-7	NA	TRBV6-6
ASSRGRGSYEQY	TRBD1	TRBJ2-7	NA	TRBV5-8